The 28 T cell receptor beta chains given below trace back to one sample, sequenced in a study of OX40 agonist ivuxolimab in advanced cancers. The method was immunoSEQ multiplex PCR; TCRdb's version includes in-frame clones alone and lacks a portion of them. The sample has about 93,000 clones, under 95% seen once. The sequencing used CD4+ or CD8+ T cells sorted from blood, collected in a trial of the OX40 agonist ivuxolimab. These receptors all come from an adult with an advanced solid tumor such as melanoma, head and neck, liver or kidney cancer.

The CDR3 reads CASSLGAPRDRGQVDEQYF. CDR3 sequence (DNA): TGTGCCAGCAGCTTAGGGGCCCCCCGGGACAGGGGGCAAGTCGACGAGCAGTACTTC. V and J are TRBV11-2 and TRBJ2-7; 12 bases match TRBD1. CDR3 length: 19 residues. J lost 5 bases, V lost 1 base, and 15 bases had no gene match. Germline lookup yields CDR1 SGHAT and CDR2 FQNNGV.

A word on this clone: One end of the junction is discordant with germline, which a read error may explain. The V gene is TRBV28, the J gene TRBJ1-6; D perhaps matches TRBD1 (6 bases). The CDR3 consists of 15 residues. The V gene's germline CDR1 is MDHEN and CDR2 SYDVKM. The CDR3 DNA sequence: TGTGCCAGCAGTCCTCGACAGGTCTATTATTCACCCCTCCACTTT. Translation gives CASSPRQVYYSPLHF. Complete variable domain (other parts from reference TRBV28 and TRBJ1-6): DVKVTQSSRYLVKRTGEKVFLECVQDMDHENMFWYRQDPGLGLRLIYFSYDVKMKEKGDIPEGYSVSREKKERFSLILESASTNQTSMYLCASSPRQVYYSPLHFGNGTRLTVT.

This chain connects TRBV27 to TRBJ2-5; D remains ambiguous. This CDR3 comprises 15 residues. V gave up 3 bases and J gave up 1 base, with 12 bases separating them. Germline lookup yields CDR1 MNHEY and CDR2 SMNVEV (reference sequence). This chain's CDR3 is CASSFSPGLQETQYF. The CDR3 DNA follows: TGTGCCAGCAGTTTCTCTCCCGGCCTCCAAGAGACCCAGTACTTC.

The V and J genes are TRBV11-2 and TRBJ2-7; unclear D gene. The CDR3 is 11 residues long. The V end was cut by 4 bases, the J end by 4 bases, with 5 bases between. Germline assignment: CDR1 SGHAT and CDR2 FQNNGV. The CDR3 loop is CASSSDYEQYF. Written as DNA, the CDR3 is TGTGCCAGCAGCTCCGATTACGAGCAGTACTTC.

The rearrangement uses TRBV7-9 and TRBJ2-3, with a tentative D call TRBD2 (6 bases). The V end lost 5 bases, the J end lost 0 bases, and 15 bases lay between the germline ends. CDR1 is SEHNR and CDR2 is FQNEAQ in the germline V gene (reference sequence). The CDR3 spans 16 residues. DNA of the CDR3: TGTGCCAGCAGCGCCCGTAGCGGAGGAAGCACAGATACGCAGTATTTT. Amino acid sequence: CASSARSGGSTDTQYF.

V and J are TRBV27 and TRBJ2-7; a weak D match, TRBD2 (5 bases). This CDR3 comprises 14 residues. V lost 2 bases and J 2 bases, leaving 10 bases between the germline ends. In germline, CDR1 is MNHEY, CDR2 SMNVEV (reference sequence). The CDR3: CASSLTSFAYEQYF. The DNA of the CDR3 is TGTGCCAGCAGTTTAACTAGTTTTGCCTACGAGCAGTACTTC.

This chain joins TRBV7-2 and TRBJ2-7; 7 nucleotides match TRBD2. CDR1 and CDR2 (germline): SGHTA, FQGNSA. The trim removed 5 bases at V and 0 bases at J, leaving 10 bases unmatched. The CDR3 covers 16 residues. This CDR3 reads CASSPSGGALSYEQYF. CDR3 nucleotides: TGTGCCAGCAGCCCTAGCGGCGGGGCGCTCTCCTACGAGCAGTACTTC. The full variable domain, with the rest looked up from reference TRBV7-2 and TRBJ2-7, is GAGVSQSPSNKVTEKGKDVELRCDPISGHTALYWYRQSLGQGLEFLIYFQGNSAPDKSGLPSDRFSAERTGGSVSTLTIQRTQQEDSAVYLCASSPSGGALSYEQYFGPGTRLTVT.

The chain is built from TRBV5-1 and TRBJ1-1; TRBD1 aligns across 12 bases. The V and J ends lost 6 bases and 8 bases, in that order; junction bases with no gene match: 8. The CDR3 contains 14 residues. The V gene's germline CDR1 is SGHRS and CDR2 YFSETQ. As DNA, the CDR3 is TGCGCCAGCAATAAGGGGACAGGGGGCATCGAAGCTTTCTTT. Its protein is CASNKGTGGIEAFF.

The gene calls are TRBV27 and TRBJ2-1, with D possibly TRBD1 on 6 matching bases. The germline CDR1 and CDR2 sequences are MNHEY and SMNVEV (reference sequence). CDR3 length equals 17 residues. Trimming took 4 bases from V and 5 from J, leaving 21 bases between them. CDR3 region: CASSSLVGGRDHNEQFF. CDR3 DNA: TGTGCCAGCAGTTCCCTCGTAGGGGGAAGAGACCACAATGAGCAGTTCTTC.

The chain has TRBV9 and TRBJ2-2, with D maybe TRBD1 (6 bases). The germline CDR1 and CDR2 sequences are SGDLS and YYNGEE. V was cut by 6 bases and J by 6 bases, with 15 bases left in between. This CDR3 spans 14 amino acids. The CDR3 spells CASNSLRGPGELFF. The CDR3 coding sequence is TGTGCCAGCAACTCCCTCAGGGGTCCCGGGGAGCTGTTTTTT.

The V and J genes are TRBV19 and TRBJ1-4; 10 nucleotides align to TRBD1. This CDR3 contains 14 residues. The germline CDR1 and CDR2 sequences are LNHDA and SQIVND (reference sequence). Trimming cost V 5 bases and J 8 bases; bases outside gene matches: 5. CDR3 amino acids: CASSPGTGVEKLFF. The CDR3 coding sequence is TGTGCCAGTAGTCCCGGGACAGGGGTGGAAAAACTGTTTTTT.

This chain uses TRBV13 with TRBJ2-7, with 11 bases aligning to TRBD2. From germline, CDR1 is PRHDT and CDR2 FYEKMQ (reference sequence). V shed 5 bases and J 4 bases; nucleotides not matched to a gene: 4. The CDR3 is made up of 14 amino acids. As DNA, the CDR3 is TGTGCCAGCAGCGGGACTAGCGGCCCTTACGAGCAGTACTTC. Translation: CASSGTSGPYEQYF.

The rearrangement joins TRBV6-1 to TRBJ1-2; a possible D gene is TRBD1 (6 bases). This CDR3 contains 16 residues. The V end was cut by 4 bases, the J end by 5 bases, with 20 bases between. Germline CDR1 MNHNS, CDR2 SASEGT. CDR3 in DNA: TGTGCCAGCAGTGCTTTCAGAGGGGACACCTCGTATGGCTACACCTTC. This translates into CASSAFRGDTSYGYTF.

V gene TRBV11-2 combines with J gene TRBJ2-3; possible D gene TRBD2, 5 bases. Germline loops: CDR1 SGHAT, CDR2 FQNNGV. The CDR3 is 14 amino acids. Trimming removed 2 bases at V and 6 bases at J, with 12 bases between. DNA of the CDR3: TGTGCCAGCAGCTTATGGGGTTCTAGCGATACGCAGTATTTT. This encodes CASSLWGSSDTQYF. The variable domain in full, completed from reference TRBV11-2 and TRBJ2-3, reads EAGVAQSPRYKIIEKRQSVAFWCNPISGHATLYWYQQILGQGPKLLIQFQNNGVVDDSQLPKDRFSAERLKGVDSTLKIQPAKLEDSAVYLCASSLWGSSDTQYFGPGTRLTVL.

The chain recombines TRBV11-2 with TRBJ1-6; the match to TRBD1 covers 7 bases. V lost 5 bases and J lost 8; bases outside the gene matches: 15. Germline values: CDR1 SGHAT, CDR2 FQNNGV. The CDR3 length is 17 residues. In nucleotides, the CDR3 is TGTGCCAGCAGCCCCTATCGACAGGGAGGTTTCCATTCACCCCTCCACTTT. Residues: CASSPYRQGGFHSPLHF.

V and J are TRBV28 and TRBJ2-7, with TRBD2 matching over 13 bases. The CDR3 contains 17 residues. Germline lookup yields CDR1 MDHEN and CDR2 SYDVKM. With 2 bases clipped from V and 3 bases from J, the junction kept 7 bases outside the gene matches. CDR3 coding DNA: TGTGCCAGCAGTTTACGTAGACTAGCGGGGGGCGTCTACGAGCAGTACTTC. As protein: CASSLRRLAGGVYEQYF.

This clone showed up just once. The chain combines TRBV6-6 with TRBJ2-3; no firm D call. Germline lookup yields CDR1 MNHNY and CDR2 SVGAGI (reference sequence). CDR3 length equals 15 residues. V was shortened by 4 bases and J by 2 bases, with 13 bases between the two germline ends. The DNA of the CDR3 is TGTGCCAGCAGTTCCCCGGACCGATTCACAGATACGCAGTATTTT. Encoded protein: CASSSPDRFTDTQYF.

This rearrangement joins TRBV28 to TRBJ1-6, with a possible D match to TRBD1 (5 bases). CDR3 length: 14 amino acids. The V gene lost 6 bases and the J gene lost 9 bases, with 15 bases spanning the gap. CDR1 MDHEN and CDR2 SYDVKM come from the germline V gene. The chain's CDR3 is CASSPGQVGSPLHF. In DNA form, the CDR3 reads TGTGCCAGCAGCCCGGGGCAGGTGGGTTCACCCCTCCACTTT. Drawing the rest from reference TRBV28 and TRBJ1-6, the complete variable domain is DVKVTQSSRYLVKRTGEKVFLECVQDMDHENMFWYRQDPGLGLRLIYFSYDVKMKEKGDIPEGYSVSREKKERFSLILESASTNQTSMYLCASSPGQVGSPLHFGNGTRLTVT.

The chain is built from TRBV28 and TRBJ2-3; D may be TRBD1 or TRBD2 (5 bases each). V dropped 5 bases and J dropped 2 bases, with 14 bases sitting between them. This CDR3 has 15 residues. CDR1 and CDR2 from the germline V gene are MDHEN and SYDVKM. CDR3 sequence reads: CASSPLGTYTDTQYF. The CDR3 nucleotides are TGTGCCAGCAGTCCCCTTGGGACCTACACAGATACGCAGTATTTT.

The chain has TRBV30 and TRBJ1-2, with TRBD1 as a possible D gene (5 bases). The CDR3 spans 16 residues. V gave up 0 bases and J gave up 0 bases, with 14 bases separating them. CDR1 and CDR2 from the germline V gene are GTSNPN and SVGIG (reference sequence). CDR3 sequence: CAWSVPSGFSNYGYTF. The DNA of the CDR3 is TGTGCCTGGAGTGTACCCTCAGGGTTTTCTAACTATGGCTACACCTTC.

The J gene is TRBJ2-7, the V gene TRBV4-1; D may match TRBD1 or TRBD2 (6 bases each). Germline loops: CDR1 MGHRA, CDR2 YSYEKL. This CDR3 has 15 residues. V gave up 3 bases and J gave up 1 base, with 13 bases separating them. The CDR3 coding sequence is TGCGCCAGCAGCCAGTCCGGGGGCCTATCCTACGAGCAGTACTTC. Translated: CASSQSGGLSYEQYF.

The sample holds a few counts of this clone. The V and J genes are TRBV4-1 and TRBJ1-1; the D is unclear. Germline V gene lookup returns CDR1 MGHRA and CDR2 YSYEKL. The length of the CDR3 is 13 residues. V was shortened by 0 bases and J by 11 bases, with 13 bases between the two germline ends. Here the CDR3 DNA reads TGCGCCAGCAGCCAAGAGATACGGCAGAAGGCTTTCTTT. Encoded protein: CASSQEIRQKAFF.

The V call is TRBV28, the J call TRBJ1-5; no reliable D call. The germline V gene has CDR1 MDHEN and CDR2 SYDVKM. The length of the CDR3 is 11 residues. V gave up 2 bases and J gave up 6 bases, with 2 bases separating them. CDR3 residues: CASSLGQPQHF. The DNA for the CDR3 is TGTGCCAGCAGTTTAGGTCAGCCCCAGCATTTT.

The chain recombines TRBV11-2 with TRBJ2-7; no clear D. This CDR3 region has 13 residues. V was cut by 4 bases and J by 3 bases, with 10 bases left in between. Germline V CDR1 and CDR2: SGHAT, FQNNGV. This CDR3 is CASSYGSIYEQYF. Here the CDR3 DNA reads TGTGCCAGCAGCTATGGGTCTATCTACGAGCAGTACTTC.

Only one count was recorded for this clone. The V call is TRBV27, the J call TRBJ2-7, with 10 bases that match TRBD1. V was pared by 9 bases and J by 6 bases, with 11 bases of the junction left unmatched. CDR1 is MNHEY and CDR2 is SMNVEV in the germline V gene (reference sequence). This CDR3 is built from 14 residues. The CDR3 loop is CARLFNRDRGEQYF. The CDR3 coding sequence is TGTGCCAGACTATTTAACCGGGACAGGGGCGAGCAGTACTTC.

There are a few counts of this clone. V and J are TRBV27 and TRBJ2-7, with 13 positions matching TRBD2. Germline CDR1 reads MNHEY; CDR2 reads SMNVEV (reference sequence). Trimming took 5 bases from V and 6 from J; bases not matched to a gene: 10. The CDR3 loop spans 16 amino acids. CDR3 loop: CASSTLWTSGSGEQYF. For the CDR3, the DNA is TGTGCCAGCAGTACGTTATGGACTAGCGGGAGCGGCGAGCAGTACTTC.

This chain links TRBV29-1 with TRBJ2-7; D might be TRBD1 (6 bases). V gave up 6 bases and J gave up 0 bases, with 12 bases separating them. The CDR3 totals 13 residues. Germline-derived CDR1 and CDR2 are SQVTM and ANQGSEA. CDR3 sequence reads: CSVNTGTSYEQYF. The CDR3 DNA follows: TGCAGCGTCAATACAGGGACCTCCTACGAGCAGTACTTC.

The genes are TRBV19 and TRBJ1-1; D not resolved. V shed 3 bases and J shed 9 bases, with 11 bases lying between them. The CDR3 sequence is 12 residues long. Germline lookup yields CDR1 LNHDA and CDR2 SQIVND (reference sequence). The CDR3 nucleotides are TGTGCCAGTAGTATGGAACCGAACAAAGCTTTCTTT. Translation: CASSMEPNKAFF.